This entry lists 23 T cell receptor beta chains sequenced from one sample in a study of radiotherapy plus CTLA-4 blockade in lung cancer. Generated by immunoSEQ multiplex PCR, the TCRdb table keeps only in-frame clones and is missing some. The data hold some 15,000 clones, with about 70% observed a single time. The input for sequencing was peripheral blood, taken from a patient treated with radiotherapy plus ipilimumab. All receptors derive from a human donor with non-small cell lung cancer whose response to radiotherapy plus ipilimumab could not be evaluated.

This clone turned up a few times. The chain employs TRBV7-9 and TRBJ1-2; D is ambiguous. The CDR3 totals 14 residues. Germline values: CDR1 SEHNR, CDR2 FQNEAQ (reference sequence). Trimming left V 1 base short and J 2 bases short, with 8 bases between. As DNA, the CDR3 is TGTGCCAGCAGCTTAGGGTTGACAAACTATGGCTACACCTTC. It translates to CASSLGLTNYGYTF.

The rearrangement joins TRBV7-3 to TRBJ1-1; D not certain. Per the germline V gene, CDR1 is SGHTA and CDR2 is FQGTGA. This CDR3 comprises 13 residues. The CDR3 reads CAGKAEPNTEAFF. The CDR3 DNA follows: TGTGCAGGTAAGGCGGAGCCGAACACTGAAGCTTTCTTT.

The V gene is TRBV18, the J gene TRBJ1-2; D is unclear. Trimming took off 4 bases at V and 7 bases at J, with 7 bases between the two ends. The CDR3 extends over 11 amino acids. In germline, CDR1 is KGHSH, CDR2 LQKENI. DNA of the CDR3: TGTGCCAGCTCACTCGGTACTGGCTACACCTTC. This gives the protein CASSLGTGYTF. Based on the CDR3 plus reference TRBV18 and TRBJ1-2, the full variable domain is NAGVMQNPRHLVRRRGQEARLRCSPMKGHSHVYWYRQLPEEGLKFMVYLQKENIIDESGMPKERFSAEFPKEGPSILRIQQVVRGDSAAYFCASSLGTGYTFGSGTRLTVV.

The rearrangement links TRBV5-4 to TRBJ1-6; D uncertain. The CDR3 runs 13 residues. CDR1 is SGHNT and CDR2 is YYREEE in the germline V gene (reference sequence). V was clipped by 1 base and J by 6 bases, with 5 bases between them. The CDR3 spells CASSLNGNSPLHF. Written as DNA, the CDR3 is TGTGCCAGCAGCTTGAACGGTAATTCACCCCTCCACTTT.

This clone was seen a handful of times. The V call is TRBV7-2, the J call TRBJ2-2; perhaps TRBD1 as D (6 bases). V lost 2 bases to trimming and J lost 7 bases, with 14 bases between them. The germline V gene encodes CDR1 SGHTA and CDR2 FQGNSA. The CDR3 is made up of 15 amino acids. The chain's CDR3 is CASSLNAGTLGELFF. In nucleotides, the CDR3 is TGTGCCAGCAGCTTAAATGCCGGGACACTCGGGGAGCTGTTTTTT.

The chain carries TRBV29-1 and TRBJ1-2, with a tentative D call TRBD1 (5 bases). Germline-derived CDR1 and CDR2 are SQVTM and ANQGSEA. Trimming shortened V by 6 bases and J by 5 bases, and 10 bases separated the two germline ends. The CDR3 is 11 residues long. The CDR3 protein is CSVGGGYGYTF. The DNA of the CDR3 is TGCAGCGTCGGGGGGGGGTATGGCTACACCTTC.

The V call is TRBV13, the J call TRBJ1-1; possibly TRBD1 for D (5 bases). CDR1 and CDR2 from the germline V gene are PRHDT and FYEKMQ (reference sequence). CDR3 size: 16 residues. Trimming took 5 bases from V and 1 from J, leaving 17 bases between them. CDR3: CASSLPLGGENTEAFF. The CDR3 DNA reads TGTGCCAGCAGCCTTCCCTTGGGGGGGGAGAACACTGAAGCTTTCTTT.

The V and J genes are TRBV2 and TRBJ2-1; 13 bases are shared with TRBD2. There are 15 residues in the CDR3. Trimming removed 3 bases from V and 6 bases from J; junction bases left unmatched: 2. Germline CDR1 is SNHLY and CDR2 is FYNNEI. The chain's CDR3 is CASSEGTSGVNEQFF. The CDR3 nucleotides are TGTGCCAGCAGTGAGGGGACTAGCGGGGTCAATGAGCAGTTCTTC.

The rearrangement joins TRBV2 to TRBJ1-5; 8 nucleotides agree with TRBD1. The V and J ends lost 6 bases and 7 bases, in that order; junction bases with no gene match: 11. CDR3 length equals 15 residues. Germline CDR1 SNHLY, CDR2 FYNNEI. In nucleotides, the CDR3 is TGTGCCAGCAGACGAGCACAGGGGGGCGGACAGCCCCAGCATTTT. It encodes CASRRAQGGGQPQHF.

The CDR3 is CAWKPQGGGAKNIQYF. For the CDR3, the DNA is TGTGCCTGGAAACCACAGGGTGGAGGAGCCAAAAACATTCAGTACTTC. V usage is TRBV30 and J usage is TRBJ2-4; tentative D call: TRBD1 (6 bases). The CDR3 covers 16 residues. V was shortened by 4 bases and J by 0 bases, with 16 bases between the two germline ends. Germline CDR1 reads GTSNPN; CDR2 reads SVGIG (reference sequence).

The rearrangement joins TRBV7-9 to TRBJ1-5; weak D call: TRBD1 (5 bases). Trimming pared 3 bases from V and 6 bases from J, leaving 6 bases between. The CDR3 spans 12 residues. Germline values: CDR1 SEHNR, CDR2 FQNEAQ (reference sequence). CDR3 protein: CASSFQGQPQHF. DNA for the CDR3: TGTGCCAGCAGCTTCCAGGGTCAGCCCCAGCATTTT.

V usage is TRBV6-6 and J usage is TRBJ1-4; 7 bases are a match to TRBD1. The CDR3 contains 15 residues. Germline-derived CDR1 and CDR2 are MNHNY and SVGAGI (reference sequence). The trim removed 7 bases at V and 1 base at J, leaving 6 bases unmatched. The CDR3 DNA follows: TGTGCCAGCACGTACACAGGGGAAACTAATGAAAAACTGTTTTTT. This gives the protein CASTYTGETNEKLFF.

The chain links TRBV7-2 to TRBJ1-2; TRBD1 matches at 10 bases. Germline loops: CDR1 SGHTA, CDR2 FQGNSA. Trimming took 4 bases from V and 3 from J; bases not matched to a gene: 2. The CDR3 spans 14 residues. The CDR3 is CASSSGQGYYGYTF. Here the CDR3 DNA reads TGTGCCAGCAGCTCGGGACAGGGGTACTATGGCTACACCTTC.

The J gene is TRBJ2-7, the V gene TRBV11-2; 9 nucleotides agree with TRBD1. Germline-derived CDR1 and CDR2 are SGHAT and FQNNGV. CDR3 size: 14 residues. V shed 1 base, J shed 2 bases, and the junction held 0 bases outside the gene matches. CDR3 residues: CASSLGTGAYEQYV. The CDR3 DNA reads TGTGCCAGCAGCTTAGGGACAGGGGCCTACGAGCAGTACGTC.

This clone was observed once. The V and J genes are TRBV4-2 and TRBJ2-5; D ambiguous. The germline CDR1 and CDR2 sequences are LGHNA and YNFKEQ. Deletions cut 1 base from V and 1 base from J, with 7 bases between. The CDR3 contains 14 residues. The CDR3, as DNA: TGTGCCAGCAGCCAAGGGGCCAGCCAAGAGACCCAGTACTTC. It yields the protein CASSQGASQETQYF.

As DNA, the CDR3 is TGTGCCAGCAGTCTGACAGAAGAGACCCAGTACTTC. It yields the protein CASSLTEETQYF. The chain has TRBV2 and TRBJ2-5; weak D call: TRBD1 (5 bases). Germline V CDR1 and CDR2: SNHLY, FYNNEI. With 5 bases removed from V and 3 bases from J, the gap between germline ends came to 7 bases. The CDR3 runs 12 residues.

The rearrangement joins TRBV10-1 to TRBJ2-7; 8 positions match TRBD2. J was trimmed by 2 bases and V by 5 bases; bases with no gene match: 8. CDR3 length: 15 residues. Germline values: CDR1 WNHNN, CDR2 SYGVQD (reference sequence). As DNA, the CDR3 is TGCGCCAGCAGTCGAGAGGCAGCGGGGGCCTACGAGCAGTACTTC. Translation gives CASSREAAGAYEQYF.

The chain recombines TRBV7-2 with TRBJ1-1, with TRBD1 identical over 7 bases. The CDR3 has 15 amino acids. Germline loops: CDR1 SGHTA, CDR2 FQGNSA. Germline trimming cut 4 bases from V and 2 bases from J; bases unmatched to any gene: 7. CDR3 region: CASSSQGTANTEAFF. The CDR3 DNA sequence: TGTGCCAGCAGCTCTCAGGGGACAGCTAACACTGAAGCTTTCTTT.

This clone has just a few counts. The CDR3 region has the DNA TGTGCCAGCAGCTTCGGGCAGGGCGTGAGCGGGGAGCTGTTTTTT. It yields the protein CASSFGQGVSGELFF. The rearrangement links TRBV5-4 to TRBJ2-2; TRBD1 is a possible D gene (5 bases). The CDR3 has 15 amino acids. Germline lookup yields CDR1 SGHNT and CDR2 YYREEE (reference sequence). V was shortened by 2 bases and J by 7 bases, with 15 bases between the two germline ends.

The V gene is TRBV7-9, the J gene TRBJ2-5; 8 bases map to TRBD2. The V gene end was trimmed by 6 bases and the J gene end by 5 bases; junction bases not matched to a gene: 5. The CDR3 sequence is 13 residues long. CDR1 SEHNR and CDR2 FQNEAQ come from the germline V gene (reference sequence). The CDR3 sequence is CASRAGLDETQYF. As DNA, the CDR3 is TGTGCCAGCAGAGCGGGACTAGATGAGACCCAGTACTTC.

This chain uses TRBV14 with TRBJ1-6; D is possibly TRBD1 (5 bases). V dropped 3 bases and J dropped 11 bases, with 14 bases sitting between them. Germline V CDR1 and CDR2: SGHDN, FVKESK. This CDR3 has 14 amino acids. The DNA for the CDR3 is TGTGCCAGCAGCCAGGGGACTTTCATGACACCCCTCCACTTT. It yields the protein CASSQGTFMTPLHF.

Only a few counts were recorded for this clone. The V gene is TRBV4-3, the J gene TRBJ1-1; no reliable D call. Germline lookup yields CDR1 LGHNA and CDR2 YSLEER. CDR3 length: 15 amino acids. Trimming removed 1 base at V and 6 bases at J, with 15 bases between. CDR3 nucleotides: TGCGCCAGCAGCCAAGGCCAGATTACCAAAGCTGAAGCTTTCTTT. Protein: CASSQGQITKAEAFF.

This clone occurred a few times. The chain recombines TRBV6-1 with TRBJ1-6, with D possibly being TRBD1 (5 bases). Germline assignment: CDR1 MNHNS and CDR2 SASEGT. The CDR3 is made up of 13 amino acids. V dropped 6 bases and J dropped 7 bases, with 10 bases sitting between them. The DNA for the CDR3 is TGTGCCAGCAGGACAGACCCGAATTCACCCCTCCACTTT. Translating gives CASRTDPNSPLHF.